The clone carrying this T cell receptor beta chain was recorded a few times. CDR3 length equals 14 residues. V was trimmed by 4 bases and J by 7 bases, leaving 14 bases between them. Germline CDR1 and CDR2: LGHDT and YNNKEL (reference sequence). Participant age was roughly 18 to 90 years, and participants resided in fewer than 30 US areas. Categorization into cohorts depended on clinical history that participants reported. Produced via immunoSEQ multiplex PCR; TCRdb's table is partial and in-frame only. This sample has some 300,000 clones, with around nine tenths found just once. This sample is part of a study of blood T cell repertoires in COVID-19. Study overall: Among Cohort 3 donors, those recovered had two negative PCRs, clearance, or symptom resolution. Sample material is recorded as cDNA or gDNA derived from T cells, B-cell-depleted T cells, or PBMCs.

This chain joins TRBV3-1 (or the pseudogene TRBV3-2) and TRBJ2-1; the D gene is possibly TRBD1 (5 bases). The sample consisted of PBMCs or T cells enriched from blood (not recorded which). This receptor was obtained from a woman in her sixties in a cohort exposed to, infected with or recovered from COVID-19 (not recorded which). CDR3 sequence reads: CASSLPAGQNEQFF. Here the CDR3 DNA reads TGTGCCAGCAGCCTCCCGGCAGGGCAAAATGAGCAGTTCTTC.